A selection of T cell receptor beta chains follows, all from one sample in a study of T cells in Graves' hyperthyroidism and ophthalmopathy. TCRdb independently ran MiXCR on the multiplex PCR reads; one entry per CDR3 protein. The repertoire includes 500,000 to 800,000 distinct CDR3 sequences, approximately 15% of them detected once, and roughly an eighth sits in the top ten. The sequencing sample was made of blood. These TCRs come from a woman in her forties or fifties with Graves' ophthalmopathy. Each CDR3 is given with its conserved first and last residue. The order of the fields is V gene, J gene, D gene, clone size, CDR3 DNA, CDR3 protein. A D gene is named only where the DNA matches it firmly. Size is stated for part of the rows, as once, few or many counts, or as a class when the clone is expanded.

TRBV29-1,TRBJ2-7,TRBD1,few,TGCAGCGCCCGGACAGGGGGCACCTACGAGCAGTACTTC,CSARTGGTYEQYF
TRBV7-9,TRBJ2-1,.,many,TGTGCCAGCAGCCTGAGGGGGGCTGGTGCAGTGGGACGGCGATCTGAGCAGTTCTTC,CASSLRGAGAVGRRSEQFF
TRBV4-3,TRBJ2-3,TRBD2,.,TGCGCCAGCAGCCAAGGACTAGCGGGCACTAGCACAGATACGCAGTATTTT,CASSQGLAGTSTDTQYF
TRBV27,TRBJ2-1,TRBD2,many,TGTGCCAGCAGGGCTCTAGCGGGAGGGACCTACAATGAGCAGTTCTTC,CASRALAGGTYNEQFF
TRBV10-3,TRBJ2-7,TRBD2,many,TGTGCCATCAAATCTAGCGGACCCTACGAGCAGTACTTC,CAIKSSGPYEQYF
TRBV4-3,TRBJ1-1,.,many,TGCGCCAGCAGTCCCGTGCAGGTTGGCGCTGAAGCTTTCTTT,CASSPVQVGAEAFF
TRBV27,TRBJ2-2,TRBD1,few,TGTGCCAGCAGGGAAAGGGGGCTCAGAACCACCGGGGAGCTGTTTTTT,CASRERGLRTTGELFF
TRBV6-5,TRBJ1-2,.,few,TGTGCCAGCAGTTACTCTGCATTTGTCGGAGTCTATGGCTACACCTTC,CASSYSAFVGVYGYTF
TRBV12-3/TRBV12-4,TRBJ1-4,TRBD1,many,TGTGCCAGCAGCGAGACAGGGGTGGAAAAACTGTTTTTT,CASSETGVEKLFF
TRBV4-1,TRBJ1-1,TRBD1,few,TGCGCCAGCAGCCAGCCAAACAGGGGTCAGAACACTGAAGCTTTCTTT,CASSQPNRGQNTEAFF
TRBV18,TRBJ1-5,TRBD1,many,TGTGCCAGCTCACCACAACGACCGGGACAGGGGTCGGATCAGCCCCAGCATTTT,CASSPQRPGQGSDQPQHF
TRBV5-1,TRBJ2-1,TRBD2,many,TGCGCCAGCAGCTTGGTCGGGACTAACAATGAGCAGTTCTTC,CASSLVGTNNEQFF
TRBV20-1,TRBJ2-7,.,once,TGCAGTGCCCATGAGACGGCAGGTGAATACGAGCAGTACTTC,CSAHETAGEYEQYF
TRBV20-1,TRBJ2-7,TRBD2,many,TGCAGTGCCCCGAGGCCGACTAGCGGGAATCAGGAGCAGTACTTC,CSAPRPTSGNQEQYF
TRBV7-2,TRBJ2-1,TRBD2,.,TGTGCCAGCAGCATCATACCGGGACTAGCGGGAGTAGATGAGCAGTTCTTC,CASSIIPGLAGVDEQFF
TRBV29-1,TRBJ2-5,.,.,TGCAGCGTTTCCGTCCAAGAGACCCAGTACTTC,CSVSVQETQYF
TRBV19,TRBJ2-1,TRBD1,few,TGTGCCAGTAGTATAACGGGCAGGGGGCCGTACAATGAGCAGTTCTTC,CASSITGRGPYNEQFF
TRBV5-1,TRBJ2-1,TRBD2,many,TGCGCCAGCAGCGGGGGACTAGCGGGAGGGAATGAGCAGTTCTTC,CASSGGLAGGNEQFF
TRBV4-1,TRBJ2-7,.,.,TGCGCCAGCAGCCAAGGGGCGTTTTTACAAAACGAGCAGTACTTC,CASSQGAFLQNEQYF
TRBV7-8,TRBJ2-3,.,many,TGTGCCAGCAGCTTAGTGACTTATACAGATACGCAGTATTTT,CASSLVTYTDTQYF
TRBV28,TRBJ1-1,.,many,TGTGCCACCTCGCCCACAGGGCTGGGAATGAACACTGAAGCTTTCTTT,CATSPTGLGMNTEAFF
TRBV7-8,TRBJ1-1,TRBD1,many,TGTGCCAGCAGCTTAAGGGACAGGCCGAACACTGAAGCTTTCTTT,CASSLRDRPNTEAFF
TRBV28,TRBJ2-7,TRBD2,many,TGTGCCAGCCGCGGGTGGGCTAGCGGGATGTATTCCCCCTACGAGCAGTACTTC,CASRGWASGMYSPYEQYF
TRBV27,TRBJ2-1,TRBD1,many,TGTGCCAGCAGTCTCGGACAGGCCCACCAAATTTTTGAGCAGTTCTTC,CASSLGQAHQIFEQFF
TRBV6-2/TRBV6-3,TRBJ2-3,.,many,TGTGCCAGCGACGATGCAGGGCGCACAGATACGCAGTATTTT,CASDDAGRTDTQYF
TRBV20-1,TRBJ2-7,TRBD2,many,TGCAGTGCTACCAATAGCGGGAATTCCTACGAGCAGTACTTC,CSATNSGNSYEQYF
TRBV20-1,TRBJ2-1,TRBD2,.,TGCAGTGCTAGACGACTAGCGGGAGACTACAATGAGCAGTTCTTC,CSARRLAGDYNEQFF
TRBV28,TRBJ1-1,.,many,TGTGCCAGCAGTTTATCATGGGCTGAAGCTTTCTTT,CASSLSWAEAFF
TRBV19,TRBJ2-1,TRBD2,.,TGTGCCAGTAGTATAGCCGGGACTAGCGGGAGTGTTGAGCAGTTCTTC,CASSIAGTSGSVEQFF
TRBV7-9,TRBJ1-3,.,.,TGTGCCAGCAGCTGGAAAGCCGGGACGCCAAAGACCACAAGCTCTGGAAACACCATATATTTT,CASSWKAGTPKTTSSGNTIYF
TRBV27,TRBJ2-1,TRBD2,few,TGTGCCAGCAGTTTCAGGGCTAGCGGGAGAGATGAGCAGTTCTTC,CASSFRASGRDEQFF
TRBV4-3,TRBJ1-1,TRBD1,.,TGCGCCAGCAGCCAAGATGGGACAGGGCGTCGGGAAGCTTTCTTT,CASSQDGTGRREAFF
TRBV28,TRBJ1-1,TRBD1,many,TGTGCCAGCAGTAGTGGACAGGGCGACCCAGCTTTCTTT,CASSSGQGDPAFF
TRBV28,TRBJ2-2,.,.,TGTGCCAGCAGGGCTATCATCGGGGAGCTGTTTTTT,CASRAIIGELFF
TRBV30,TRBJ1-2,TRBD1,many,TGTGCCTGGAGTGTACTAGGACAGGGGGGCCGGGACTATGGCTACACCTTC,CAWSVLGQGGRDYGYTF
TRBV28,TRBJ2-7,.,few,TGTGCCAGCATGCAAGTCTACGAGCAGTACTTC,CASMQVYEQYF
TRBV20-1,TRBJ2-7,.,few,TGCAGTGCTAGAGTCCATGATGATTACTCCTACGAGCAGTACTTC,CSARVHDDYSYEQYF
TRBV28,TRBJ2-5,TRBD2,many,TGTGCCAGCAGTTCAAAACGACTAGCGGGAGTAGAGACCCAGTACTTC,CASSSKRLAGVETQYF
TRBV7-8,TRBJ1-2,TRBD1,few,TGTGCCAGCAGCCCTCGGGACAGGACCCTCTATGGCTACACCTTC,CASSPRDRTLYGYTF
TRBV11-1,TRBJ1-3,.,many,TGTGCCAGCAGTGCGGGATCTGGAAACACCATATATTTT,CASSAGSGNTIYF
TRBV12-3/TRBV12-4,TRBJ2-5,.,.,TGTGCCAGCAGTTTAACGCACTCCCGGGAGGAGACCCAGTACTTC,CASSLTHSREETQYF
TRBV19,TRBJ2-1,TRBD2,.,TGTGCCAGTAGTAAGGGACTAGCGGGAGGGTTTAATGAGCAGTTCTTC,CASSKGLAGGFNEQFF
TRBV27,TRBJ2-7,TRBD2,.,TGTGCCAGCAGTGACACTAGCGGGCCTGCCTACGAGCAGTACTTC,CASSDTSGPAYEQYF
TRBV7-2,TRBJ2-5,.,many,TGTGCCAGCAGCTTATCAGGTCGCGAGACCCAGTACTTC,CASSLSGRETQYF
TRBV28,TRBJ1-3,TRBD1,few,TGTGCCAGCAGTTCTGGACAGGGGAGAGGAAACACCATATATTTT,CASSSGQGRGNTIYF
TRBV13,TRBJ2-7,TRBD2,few,TGTGCCAGCAGCTTAGAAGGTCTGGATTGGGATGCGACTAGCGGATCTGGCCACGAGCAGTACTTC,CASSLEGLDWDATSGSGHEQYF